These 16 T cell receptor beta chains share one sample of origin, sequenced in a study of T cell repertoires in cytomegalovirus infection. MiXCR was run by TCRdb on the reads, yielding one entry per CDR3 protein. The data show over 150,000 distinct CDR3 sequences, approximately 18% seen once. The specimen was CD8+ T cells from PBMCs. Receptors originate from a human donor in good health (CMV status not recorded). Some clones in this sample may be carry-over from other donors' samples.

The chain has TRBV28 and TRBJ1-5, with D unclear. Germline CDR1 MDHEN, CDR2 SYDVKM. CDR3 length: 15 amino acids. V dropped 3 bases and J dropped 2 bases, with 11 bases sitting between them. DNA for the CDR3: TGTGCCAGCAGTTTTTTGCAGATAGGCAATCAGCCCCAGCATTTT. Translated, it gives CASSFLQIGNQPQHF.

The chain links TRBV4-1 to TRBJ1-4; D call uncertain. CDR1 MGHRA and CDR2 YSYEKL come from the germline V gene. V was shortened by 1 base and J by 8 bases, with 8 bases between the two germline ends. The CDR3 length is 13 residues. CDR3 amino acids: CASSQGQREKLFF. The CDR3 DNA reads TGCGCCAGCAGCCAAGGCCAACGGGAAAAACTGTTTTTT.

This clonotype was found many times. The chain carries TRBV7-8 and TRBJ1-4; perhaps TRBD1 as D (5 bases). The CDR3 sequence is 15 residues long. Germline-derived CDR1 and CDR2 are SGHVS and FQNEAQ. Trimming took off 5 bases at V and 2 bases at J, with 12 bases between the two ends. Written as DNA, the CDR3 is TGTGCCAGCAGCACCGCCCGGGGCACTAATGAAAAACTGTTTTTT. Its protein product is CASSTARGTNEKLFF. Filled out from reference TRBV7-8 and TRBJ1-4, the complete variable domain reads GAGVSQSPRYKVAKRGQDVALRCDPISGHVSLFWYQQALGQGPEFLTYFQNEAQLDKSGLPSDRFFAERPEGSVSTLKIQRTQQEDSAVYLCASSTARGTNEKLFFGSGTQLSVL.

The genes are TRBV4-1 and TRBJ2-1; D is possibly TRBD2 (6 bases). Trimming took off 1 base at V and 9 bases at J, with 16 bases between the two ends. This CDR3 has 15 amino acids. The V gene's germline CDR1 is MGHRA and CDR2 YSYEKL. CDR3: CASSQVGAGGPEQFF. The CDR3 nucleotides read TGCGCCAGCAGCCAAGTTGGGGCCGGGGGTCCTGAGCAGTTCTTC.

The table lists this clonotype with a few counts. This chain connects TRBV28 to TRBJ2-2; 9 bases are a match to TRBD1. CDR3 size: 16 residues. The V gene end was trimmed by 6 bases and the J gene end by 0 bases; junction bases not matched to a gene: 5. In germline, CDR1 is MDHEN, CDR2 SYDVKM. CDR3 in DNA: TGTGCCAGCAGGACCACAGGGGGCGCGAACACCGGGGAGCTGTTTTTT. Translated, it gives CASRTTGGANTGELFF.

With respect to this clonotype: Its ends do not fully match the called genes, so a read error is possible. J is TRBJ2-3 and V is TRBV28; 7 bases match TRBD1. The germline gives CDR1 MDHEN, CDR2 SYDVKM. The CDR3 consists of 16 residues. CDR3 loop: CANSLRQGRRTDTQYF. As DNA, the CDR3 is TGTGCCAACAGTCTGAGACAGGGTAGGAGGACAGATACGCAGTATTTT.

The sample holds a few counts of this clonotype. The J gene is TRBJ1-5, the V gene TRBV7-4, with D uncertain. The V gene's germline CDR1 is SGHVT and CDR2 SQSDAQ. Deletions cut 0 bases from V and 3 bases from J, with 12 bases between. CDR3 length: 16 amino acids. The CDR3 is CASSLALGQINQPQHF. Written as DNA, the CDR3 is TGTGCCAGCAGCTTAGCTTTGGGCCAGATCAATCAGCCCCAGCATTTT.

This clonotype has just a few counts. The V call is TRBV27, the J call TRBJ1-4; 8 positions match TRBD1. CDR3 length: 15 residues. The V gene end was trimmed by 8 bases and the J gene end by 8 bases; junction bases not matched to a gene: 13. CDR1 MNHEY and CDR2 SMNVEV come from the germline V gene (reference sequence). The CDR3 DNA is TGTGCCAGCCGACCGGACAGGGTTCGTCAGGAAAAACTGTTTTTT. This translates into CASRPDRVRQEKLFF.

This clonotype has a handful of counts. The V gene is TRBV7-2, the J gene TRBJ2-1; 7 bases align to TRBD1. The germline V gene has CDR1 SGHTA and CDR2 FQGNSA. Trimming removed 3 bases from V and 4 bases from J; junction bases left unmatched: 15. This CDR3 is 18 amino acids long. CDR3 DNA: TGTGCCAGCAGCTTCAGTCCCTTACAGGGGCCCGTTTACAATGAGCAGTTCTTC. Its protein product is CASSFSPLQGPVYNEQFF.

J is TRBJ2-7 and V is TRBV6-2 or TRBV6-3; 12 nucleotides agree with TRBD1. CDR3 length equals 16 residues. V lost 3 bases to trimming and J lost 1 base; unmatched junction nucleotides: 4. Germline assignment: CDR1 MNHEY and CDR2 SVGEGT. The CDR3 here is CASSYPGQGASYEQYF. The CDR3 DNA sequence: TGTGCCAGCAGTTATCCGGGACAGGGGGCATCCTACGAGCAGTACTTC.

The chain links TRBV10-3 to TRBJ1-5; perhaps TRBD1 as D (5 bases). The V end was cut by 2 bases, the J end by 6 bases, with 8 bases between. Germline V gene lookup returns CDR1 ENHRY and CDR2 SYGVKD. The CDR3 covers 13 residues. The CDR3 spells CAISEPTGQPQHF. CDR3 coding DNA: TGTGCCATCAGTGAGCCAACAGGTCAGCCCCAGCATTTT.

This clonotype occurred a few times. The chain employs TRBV10-3 and TRBJ2-2; a weak D match, TRBD1 (6 bases). This CDR3 has 15 residues. The V gene's germline CDR1 is ENHRY and CDR2 SYGVKD. The germline V and J ends were trimmed by 5 bases and 6 bases, with 16 bases remaining between them. CDR3 residues: CAISSQGPASGELFF. The CDR3 bases are TGTGCCATCAGTTCCCAGGGGCCAGCCTCCGGGGAGCTGTTTTTT.

This clonotype came up a few times. The CDR3 nucleotides read TGTGCCTGGAGTGACGAGAGGGGGTACAACGAGCAGTACTTC. Encoded protein: CAWSDERGYNEQYF. The J gene is TRBJ2-7, the V gene TRBV30; tentatively, D is TRBD1 (6 bases). V was shortened by 1 base and J by 5 bases, with 15 bases between the two germline ends. CDR1 and CDR2 (germline): GTSNPN, SVGIG (reference sequence). CDR3 length: 14 amino acids.

In this sample, this clonotype turned up a few times. The gene calls are TRBV7-9 and TRBJ2-5, with D hard to call. The V gene lost 5 bases and the J gene lost 2 bases, with 12 bases spanning the gap. This CDR3 comprises 14 residues. Germline CDR1 SEHNR, CDR2 FQNEAQ (reference sequence). The CDR3: CASSPDLLQETQYF. The DNA for the CDR3 is TGTGCCAGCAGCCCAGACTTGCTACAAGAGACCCAGTACTTC.

The chain links TRBV7-9 to TRBJ1-1, with TRBD1 as a possible D gene (5 bases). The germline gives CDR1 SEHNR, CDR2 FQNEAQ (reference sequence). This CDR3 region has 15 residues. Trimming pared 1 base from V and 5 bases from J, leaving 14 bases between. The chain's CDR3 is CASSLGGVEGTEAFF. The CDR3 nucleotides are TGTGCCAGCAGCTTAGGGGGGGTGGAGGGGACTGAAGCTTTCTTT.

This clonotype was recorded a few times. The chain recombines TRBV14 with TRBJ2-5; 13 positions agree with TRBD2. The CDR3 consists of 19 residues. V shed 5 bases and J 0 bases; nucleotides not matched to a gene: 12. In germline, CDR1 is SGHDN, CDR2 FVKESK. CDR3 bases: TGTGCCAGCAGCTACCGACTAGCGGGGGGCCGGTTCCACCAAGAGACCCAGTACTTC. Protein sequence: CASSYRLAGGRFHQETQYF.